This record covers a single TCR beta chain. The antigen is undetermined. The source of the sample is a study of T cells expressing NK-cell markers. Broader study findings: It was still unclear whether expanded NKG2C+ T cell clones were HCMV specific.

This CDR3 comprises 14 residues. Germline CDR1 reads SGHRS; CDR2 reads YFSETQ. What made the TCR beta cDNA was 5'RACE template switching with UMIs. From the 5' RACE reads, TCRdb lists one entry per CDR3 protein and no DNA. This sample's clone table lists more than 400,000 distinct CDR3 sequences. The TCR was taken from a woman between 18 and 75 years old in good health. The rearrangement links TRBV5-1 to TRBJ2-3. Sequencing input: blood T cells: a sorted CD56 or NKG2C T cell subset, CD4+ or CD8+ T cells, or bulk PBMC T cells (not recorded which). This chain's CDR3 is CASKKEGNTDTQYF.